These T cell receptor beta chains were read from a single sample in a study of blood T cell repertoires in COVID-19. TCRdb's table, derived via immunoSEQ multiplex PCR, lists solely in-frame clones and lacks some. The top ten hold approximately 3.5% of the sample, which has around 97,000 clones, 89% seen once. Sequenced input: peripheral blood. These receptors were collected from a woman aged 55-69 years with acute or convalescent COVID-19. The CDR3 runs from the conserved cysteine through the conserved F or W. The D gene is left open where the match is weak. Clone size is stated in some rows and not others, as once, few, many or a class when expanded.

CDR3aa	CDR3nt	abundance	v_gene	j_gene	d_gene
CASSPGQGLAKNIQYF	TGTGCCAGCAGCCCCGGACAGGGCTTAGCCAAAAACATTCAGTACTTC	-	TRBV7-6	TRBJ2-4	TRBD1
CAISESSRLGTEAFF	TGTGCCATCAGTGAGTCGTCCAGGTTAGGCACTGAAGCTTTCTTT	-	TRBV10-3	TRBJ1-1	-
CASSRPGVTGETQYF	TGTGCCAGCAGCCGACCAGGGGTTACGGGGGAGACCCAGTACTTC	-	TRBV11-3	TRBJ2-5	-
CASSLEASAAQYF	TGTGCCAGCAGCTTAGAGGCCAGCGCGGCGCAGTATTTT	-	TRBV11-2	TRBJ2-3	-
CASRPKWGSVTDTQYF	TGTGCCAGCAGGCCCAAGTGGGGCTCGGTTACAGATACGCAGTATTTT	once	TRBV7-9	TRBJ2-3	-
CAWSVPGLPGNTIYF	TGTGCCTGGAGTGTACCTGGCCTCCCCGGAAACACCATATATTTT	-	TRBV30	TRBJ1-3	-
CASSVTGVYGYTF	TGTGCCAGCAGTGTTACCGGGGTCTATGGCTACACCTTC	-	TRBV2	TRBJ1-2	-
CASSLAQGAKTQYF	TGTGCCAGCAGTCTCGCGCAGGGGGCAAAGACCCAGTACTTC	-	TRBV6-5	TRBJ2-5	TRBD1
CASSPPSGGRGDTQYF	TGTGCCAGCTCACCGCCGTCGGGGGGGCGCGGAGATACGCAGTATTTT	-	TRBV18	TRBJ2-3	TRBD2
CASSQSSGGDSPLHF	TGCGCCAGCAGTCAATCGTCAGGGGGCGATTCACCCCTCCACTTT	-	TRBV23-1	TRBJ1-6	TRBD1
CASSSGVGGAYSNQPQHF	TGTGCCAGCAGTTCGGGAGTAGGAGGGGCTTATAGCAATCAGCCCCAGCATTTT	-	TRBV27	TRBJ1-5	-
CASSYRGEKAFF	TGTGCCAGCAGTTATCGGGGAGAGAAAGCTTTCTTT	-	TRBV2	TRBJ1-1	-
CATSRDPGDTQYF	TGTGCCACCAGCAGAGATCCAGGAGATACGCAGTATTTT	-	TRBV15	TRBJ2-3	-
CASSYSRNGNTEAFF	TGTGCCAGCAGTTACTCGAGGAACGGTAACACTGAAGCTTTCTTT	-	TRBV6-2/TRBV6-3	TRBJ1-1	-
CASSQGYYTYNEQFF	TGTGCCAGCAGCCAAGGTTACTACACCTACAATGAGCAGTTCTTC	-	TRBV3-1/TRBV3-2	TRBJ2-1	-
CASSNRGPQHF	TGTGCCAGCAGCAACCGGGGTCCCCAGCATTTT	-	TRBV11-2	TRBJ1-5	-
CASSSDRRLSNGYTF	TGTGCCAGCAGCTCGGACAGGCGACTTTCGAATGGCTACACCTTC	-	TRBV5-4	TRBJ1-2	TRBD1
CASSLAGQGSTGELFF	TGTGCCAGCAGTTTGGCGGGACAGGGGTCCACCGGGGAGCTGTTTTTT	-	TRBV6-5	TRBJ2-2	TRBD1
CASSQVRSAGNTIYF	TGTGCCAGCAGCCAAGTGCGGTCGGCTGGAAACACCATATATTTT	-	TRBV14	TRBJ1-3	-
CASSESLGLATYNEQFF	TGCGCCAGCAGTGAGTCGCTGGGACTAGCGACCTACAATGAGCAGTTCTTC	-	TRBV10-1	TRBJ2-1	TRBD2
CARSLTGRRGEAFF	TGTGCCAGAAGCTTGACGGGACGGAGGGGTGAAGCTTTCTTT	-	TRBV5-3	TRBJ1-1	-
CATSRGGGPSFGNTIYF	TGTGCCACCAGCAGAGGGGGGGGCCCCTCGTTCGGAAACACCATATATTTT	-	TRBV15	TRBJ1-3	-
CASSLEGLGVADTQYF	TGTGCCAGCAGCTTGGAGGGACTAGGGGTCGCAGATACGCAGTATTTT	-	TRBV5-6	TRBJ2-3	TRBD2
CASTVSRSTDTQYF	TGTGCCAGCACTGTAAGTCGGAGCACAGATACGCAGTATTTT	-	TRBV6-5	TRBJ2-3	-
CASSLVLRETIYF	TGTGCCAGCAGCTTAGTTCTCAGGGAAACCATATATTTT	-	TRBV7-8	TRBJ1-3	-
CASMGGWDRGLRNQPQHF	TGTGCCAGTATGGGTGGTTGGGACAGGGGGCTGCGCAATCAGCCCCAGCATTTT	-	TRBV19	TRBJ1-5	TRBD1
CASSGPSKLARNIQYF	TGCGCCAGCAGCGGACCCTCGAAACTAGCTAGGAACATTCAGTACTTC	-	TRBV10-1	TRBJ2-4	-
CASSQGGREATQYF	TGTGCCAGCAGCCAAGGCGGGAGGGAGGCGACCCAGTACTTC	-	TRBV3-1/TRBV3-2	TRBJ2-5	TRBD2
CASHRGNTEAFF	TGTGCCAGCCACAGGGGGAACACTGAAGCTTTCTTT	-	TRBV6-5	TRBJ1-1	TRBD1
CASGDNYNSPLHF	TGCGCCAGCGGGGACAACTATAATTCACCCCTCCACTTT	-	TRBV5-1	TRBJ1-6	-
CASSRDRGEQETQYF	TGTGCCAGCAGCCGGGACAGGGGAGAACAAGAGACCCAGTACTTC	-	TRBV7-3	TRBJ2-5	TRBD1
CASSLDRYNEQFF	TGTGCCAGCAGCCTTGACAGATACAATGAGCAGTTCTTC	-	TRBV7-3	TRBJ2-1	-
CASSFLPNTGELFF	TGTGCCAGCAGCTTCCTACCGAACACCGGGGAGCTGTTTTTT	-	TRBV5-8	TRBJ2-2	-
CASGRRRGTDSVSNQPQHF	TGTGCCAGCGGACGGAGACGGGGGACCGACTCGGTTAGCAATCAGCCCCAGCATTTT	-	TRBV2	TRBJ1-5	-
CASSMQVNTEAFF	TGTGCCAGTAGTATGCAGGTGAACACTGAAGCTTTCTTT	-	TRBV19	TRBJ1-1	-
CASSFGRVSYNEQFF	TGTGCCAGCAGCTTTGGGCGGGTCTCCTACAATGAGCAGTTCTTC	-	TRBV5-4	TRBJ2-1	-
CASSPQAGGTYEQYF	TGCGCCAGCAGCCCACAGGCGGGAGGTACCTACGAGCAGTACTTC	few	TRBV5-1	TRBJ2-7	TRBD2
CASSLQGGTVGSPLHF	TGTGCCAGCAGTTTACAGGGGGGCACGGTCGGTTCACCCCTCCACTTT	-	TRBV28	TRBJ1-6	TRBD1
CASSQRLEAYNEQFF	TGTGCCAGCAGCCAGAGACTAGAAGCCTACAATGAGCAGTTCTTC	-	TRBV4-2	TRBJ2-1	-
CASSPGGGEAFF	TGTGCCAGCAGTCCAGGGGGTGGAGAAGCTTTCTTT	-	TRBV7-9	TRBJ1-1	TRBD1
CATSRRSYGYTF	TGTGCCACCAGCAGACGGTCCTATGGCTACACCTTC	-	TRBV15	TRBJ1-2	-
CASSSPGASGTYEQYF	TGTGCCAGTAGTTCGCCTGGGGCTAGCGGGACGTACGAGCAGTACTTC	-	TRBV19	TRBJ2-7	TRBD2
CASSSRGGRTNEKLFF	TGTGCCAGCAGCTCACGAGGGGGTAGAACTAATGAAAAACTGTTTTTT	-	TRBV3-1/TRBV3-2	TRBJ1-4	-
CASSLGDRANEQFF	TGCGCCAGCAGCTTAGGGGACAGGGCCAATGAGCAGTTCTTC	-	TRBV5-1	TRBJ2-1	TRBD1
CASSLSQGGQPQHF	TGTGCCAGCAGCTTAAGTCAGGGTGGTCAGCCCCAGCATTTT	-	TRBV7-2	TRBJ1-5	-
CAITAGLAGAGELFF	TGTGCCATCACGGCTGGCCTAGCGGGAGCTGGGGAGCTGTTTTTT	-	TRBV10-3	TRBJ2-2	TRBD2
CASSVGQGSNSPLHF	TGTGCCAGCAGCGTAGGACAGGGGTCCAATTCACCCCTCCACTTT	-	TRBV9	TRBJ1-6	TRBD1
CASSPRAGGLNQPQHF	TGTGCCAGCAGCCCGAGGGCAGGGGGCCTCAATCAGCCCCAGCATTTT	-	TRBV5-8	TRBJ1-5	TRBD1
CASSFRVGADTQYF	TGTGCCAGCAGTTTTAGGGTGGGAGCAGATACGCAGTATTTT	once	TRBV6-5	TRBJ2-3	-
CASSLRTGTNYGYTF	TGCGCCAGCAGCCTGAGGACAGGGACTAACTATGGCTACACCTTC	-	TRBV4-1	TRBJ1-2	TRBD1
CAGRLAGVGEQFF	TGTGCCGGTAGACTAGCGGGAGTCGGTGAGCAGTTCTTC	-	TRBV2	TRBJ2-1	TRBD2
CASSLLAQNQPQHF	TGTGCCAGCAGCTTGTTGGCACAGAATCAGCCCCAGCATTTT	-	TRBV5-5	TRBJ1-5	-
CASSVRLAGVSEQFF	TGTGCCAGCAGCGTACGACTAGCGGGAGTTAGTGAGCAGTTCTTC	-	TRBV9	TRBJ2-1	TRBD2
CASSSRRTEAFF	TGTGCCAGCAGTTCCCGGAGGACTGAAGCTTTCTTT	-	TRBV28	TRBJ1-1	-